This T cell receptor (beta chain) is from a study of blood T cells in healthy people across ages. General study findings and limits: Lack of knowledge of donor CMV status possibly confounded expanded clonotype changes.

Trimming took 2 bases from V and 3 from J, leaving 8 bases between them. This CDR3 is 13 amino acids long. Together with a sample-barcoded 5' primer, a J-beta primer mix was included in a second PCR lasting about 7 to 11 cycles. TCRdb re-analysed the 5' RACE reads in MiXCR, keeping a single row per CDR3 protein. The sample gives hundreds of thousands of distinct CDR3 sequences, roughly 26% of which show up once; around 2.9% is in the top ten. Worth noting for this clonotype: Its antigen is as yet unknown.

The sample was also reused in another study, on T cells of mothers and their children. That source notes: Sequencing got over 8.5 million TCR beta CDR3 reads from each mother and approximately 3 million from each child.

This clonotype was obtained from a boy younger than 18 in good health. The sequencing sample was made of blood. The chain combines TRBV12-3 or TRBV12-4 with TRBJ2-7; D unclear. The CDR3 coding sequence is TGTGCCAGCAGTTTAACGGTAAACTACGAGCAGTACTTC. Amino acid sequence: CASSLTVNYEQYF.